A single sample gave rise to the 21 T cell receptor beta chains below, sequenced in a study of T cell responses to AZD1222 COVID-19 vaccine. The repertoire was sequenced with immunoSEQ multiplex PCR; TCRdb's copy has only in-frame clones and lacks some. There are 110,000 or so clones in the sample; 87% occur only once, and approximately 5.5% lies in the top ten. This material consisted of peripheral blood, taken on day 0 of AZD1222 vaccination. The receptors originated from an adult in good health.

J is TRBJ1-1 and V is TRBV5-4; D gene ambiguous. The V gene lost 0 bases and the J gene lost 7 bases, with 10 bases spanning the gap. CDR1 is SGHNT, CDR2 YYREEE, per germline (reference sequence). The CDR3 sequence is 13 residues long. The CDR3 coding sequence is TGTGCCAGCAGCTTGGCAGGAGTTAATGAAGCTTTCTTT. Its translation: CASSLAGVNEAFF.

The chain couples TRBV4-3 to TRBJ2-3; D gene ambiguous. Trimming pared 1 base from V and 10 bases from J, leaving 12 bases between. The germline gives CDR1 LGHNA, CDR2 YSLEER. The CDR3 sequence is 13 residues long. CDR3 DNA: TGCGCCAGCAGCCAAGTTGACCGGGTGGCGCAGTATTTT. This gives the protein CASSQVDRVAQYF.

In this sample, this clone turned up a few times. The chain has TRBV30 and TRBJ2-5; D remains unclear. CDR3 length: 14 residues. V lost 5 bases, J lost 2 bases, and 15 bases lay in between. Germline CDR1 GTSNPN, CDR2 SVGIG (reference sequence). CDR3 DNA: TGTGCCTGGGCTTGGGGAACTGGGCAAGAGACCCAGTACTTC. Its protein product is CAWAWGTGQETQYF.

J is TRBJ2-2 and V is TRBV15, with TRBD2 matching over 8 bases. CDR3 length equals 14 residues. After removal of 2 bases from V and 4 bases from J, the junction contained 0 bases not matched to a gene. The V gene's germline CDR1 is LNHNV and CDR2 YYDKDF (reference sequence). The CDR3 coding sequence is TGTGCCACCAGCAGACTAGCGGGCACCGGGGAGCTGTTTTTT. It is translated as CATSRLAGTGELFF.

The CDR3 sequence: CASSEGAGAQPQHF. As DNA, the CDR3 is TGTGCCAGCAGCGAAGGGGCAGGAGCGCAGCCCCAGCATTTT. This chain uses TRBV3-1 (or the pseudogene TRBV3-2) with TRBJ1-5; a possible D gene is TRBD1 (5 bases). Germline V gene data show CDR1 as LGHDT and CDR2 as YNNKEL (reference sequence). This CDR3 is built from 14 residues. Trimming left V 5 bases short and J 7 bases short, with 15 bases between.

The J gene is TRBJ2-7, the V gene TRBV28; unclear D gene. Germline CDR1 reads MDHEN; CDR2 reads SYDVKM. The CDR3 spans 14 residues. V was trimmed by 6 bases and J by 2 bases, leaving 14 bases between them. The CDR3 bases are TGTGCCAGCAGAAAAACTCTACCTCCCTACGAGCAGTACTTC. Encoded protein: CASRKTLPPYEQYF.

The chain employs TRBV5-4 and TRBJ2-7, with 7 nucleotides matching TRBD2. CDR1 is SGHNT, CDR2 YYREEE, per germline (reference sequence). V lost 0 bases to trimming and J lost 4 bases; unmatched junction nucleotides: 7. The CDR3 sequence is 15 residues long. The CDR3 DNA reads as TGTGCCAGCAGCTTGGGAAGCGGGGAAATTTACGAGCAGTACTTC. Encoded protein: CASSLGSGEIYEQYF.

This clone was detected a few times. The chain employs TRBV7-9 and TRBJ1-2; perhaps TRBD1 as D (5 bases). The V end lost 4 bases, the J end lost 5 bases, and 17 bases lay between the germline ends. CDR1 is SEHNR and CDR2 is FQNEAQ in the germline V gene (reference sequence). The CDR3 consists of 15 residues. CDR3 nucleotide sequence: TGTGCCAGCAGCTCACTAACCCTCCGACAGTATGGCTACACCTTC. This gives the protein CASSSLTLRQYGYTF. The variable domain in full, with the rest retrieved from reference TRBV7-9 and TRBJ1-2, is DTGVSQNPRHKITKRGQNVTFRCDPISEHNRLYWYRQTLGQGPEFLTYFQNEAQLEKSRLLSDRFSAERPKGSFSTLEIQRTEQGDSAMYLCASSSLTLRQYGYTFGSGTRLTVV.

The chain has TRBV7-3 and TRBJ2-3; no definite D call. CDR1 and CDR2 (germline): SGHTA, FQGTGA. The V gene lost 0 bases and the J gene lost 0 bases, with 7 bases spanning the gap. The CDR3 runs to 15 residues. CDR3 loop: CASSLTTYSTDTQYF. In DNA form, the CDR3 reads TGTGCCAGCAGCTTAACTACCTATAGCACAGATACGCAGTATTTT. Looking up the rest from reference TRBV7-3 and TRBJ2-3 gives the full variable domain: GAGVSQTPSNKVTEKGKYVELRCDPISGHTALYWYRQSLGQGPEFLIYFQGTGAADDSGLPNDRFFAVRPEGSVSTLKIQRTERGDSAVYLCASSLTTYSTDTQYFGPGTRLTVL.

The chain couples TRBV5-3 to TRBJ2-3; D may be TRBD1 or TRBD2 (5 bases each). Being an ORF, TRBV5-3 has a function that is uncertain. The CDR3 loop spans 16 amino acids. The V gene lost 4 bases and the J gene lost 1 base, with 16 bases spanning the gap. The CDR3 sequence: CARSRGWGSGTDTQYF. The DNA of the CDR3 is TGTGCCAGAAGCCGAGGGTGGGGGTCGGGCACAGATACGCAGTATTTT.

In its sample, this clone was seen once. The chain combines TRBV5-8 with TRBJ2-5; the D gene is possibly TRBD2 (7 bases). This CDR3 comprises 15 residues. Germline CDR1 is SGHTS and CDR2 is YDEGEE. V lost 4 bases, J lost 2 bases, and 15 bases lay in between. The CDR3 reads CASSPGGHQQETQYF. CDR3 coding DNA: TGTGCCAGCAGCCCGGGGGGACATCAGCAAGAGACCCAGTACTTC.

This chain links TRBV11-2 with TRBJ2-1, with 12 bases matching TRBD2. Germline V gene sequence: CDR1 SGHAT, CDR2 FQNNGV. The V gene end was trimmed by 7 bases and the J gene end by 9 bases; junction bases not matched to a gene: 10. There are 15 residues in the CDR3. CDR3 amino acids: CASKQLAGGIGEQFF. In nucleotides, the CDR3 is TGTGCCAGCAAACAGCTAGCGGGGGGGATTGGTGAGCAGTTCTTC.

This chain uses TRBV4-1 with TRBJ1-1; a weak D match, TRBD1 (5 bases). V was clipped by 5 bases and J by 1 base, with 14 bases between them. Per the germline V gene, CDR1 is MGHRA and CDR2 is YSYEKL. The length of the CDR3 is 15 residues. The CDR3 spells CASSSTVTANTEAFF. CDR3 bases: TGCGCCAGCAGCTCAACAGTGACAGCGAACACTGAAGCTTTCTTT.

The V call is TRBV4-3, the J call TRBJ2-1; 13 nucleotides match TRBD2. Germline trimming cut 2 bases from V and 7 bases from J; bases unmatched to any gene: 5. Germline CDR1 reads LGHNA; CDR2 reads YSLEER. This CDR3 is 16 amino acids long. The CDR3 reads CASSQPGLAGTNEQFF. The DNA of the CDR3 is TGCGCCAGCAGCCAACCGGGACTAGCGGGAACTAATGAGCAGTTCTTC.

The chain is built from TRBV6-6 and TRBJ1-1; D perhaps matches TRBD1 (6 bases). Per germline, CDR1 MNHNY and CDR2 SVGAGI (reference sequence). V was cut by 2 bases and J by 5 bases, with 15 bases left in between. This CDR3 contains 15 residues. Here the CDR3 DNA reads TGTGCCAGCAGTTACCCCGGGGGCGCGGGGACTGAAGCTTTCTTT. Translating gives CASSYPGGAGTEAFF.

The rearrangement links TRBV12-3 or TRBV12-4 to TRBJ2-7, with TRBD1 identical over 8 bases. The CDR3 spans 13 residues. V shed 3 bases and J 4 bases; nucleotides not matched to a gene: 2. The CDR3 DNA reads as TGTGCCAGCAGTTTGCGACAGGGGTACGAGCAGTACTTC. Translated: CASSLRQGYEQYF.

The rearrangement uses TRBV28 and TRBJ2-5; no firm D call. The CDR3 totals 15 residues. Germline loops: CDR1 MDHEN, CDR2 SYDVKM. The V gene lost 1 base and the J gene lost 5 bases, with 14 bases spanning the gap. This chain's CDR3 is CASSLLALKRETQYF. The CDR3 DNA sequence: TGTGCCAGCAGTTTATTGGCTCTCAAGAGGGAGACCCAGTACTTC.

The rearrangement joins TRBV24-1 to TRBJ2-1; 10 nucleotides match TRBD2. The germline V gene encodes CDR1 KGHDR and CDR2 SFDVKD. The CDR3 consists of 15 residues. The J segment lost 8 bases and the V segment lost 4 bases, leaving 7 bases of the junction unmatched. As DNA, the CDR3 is TGTGCCACCAGTGACCCTAGCGGGAGTATCTATGAGCAGTTCTTC. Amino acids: CATSDPSGSIYEQFF.

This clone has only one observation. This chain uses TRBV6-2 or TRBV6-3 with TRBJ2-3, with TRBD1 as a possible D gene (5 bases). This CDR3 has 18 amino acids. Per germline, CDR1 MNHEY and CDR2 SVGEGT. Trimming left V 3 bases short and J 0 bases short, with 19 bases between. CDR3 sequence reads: CASSYVFNGATSTDTQYF. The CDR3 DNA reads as TGTGCCAGCAGTTATGTTTTTAATGGGGCCACCAGCACAGATACGCAGTATTTT.

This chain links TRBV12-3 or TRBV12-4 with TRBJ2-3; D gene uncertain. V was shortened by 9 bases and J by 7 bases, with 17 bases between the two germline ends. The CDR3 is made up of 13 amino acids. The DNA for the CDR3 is TGTGCCAGTCTCAACGATGGCTCCTATACGCAGTATTTT. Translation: CASLNDGSYTQYF.

CDR3 in DNA: TGTGCCAGCAGCTTAGGGGACAGTGAAGCTTTCTTT. This sequence encodes CASSLGDSEAFF. V and J are TRBV7-9 and TRBJ1-1, with 7 bases identical to TRBD1. The J segment lost 7 bases and the V segment lost 1 base, leaving 0 bases of the junction unmatched. This CDR3 comprises 12 residues. Looked up from germline, CDR1 is SEHNR and CDR2 is FQNEAQ (reference sequence).